The 9 T cell receptor beta chains below all came from one sample that was sequenced in a study of cytomegalovirus exposure and HLA in healthy donors. The PCR contained 60 Vbeta and 13 Jbeta primers. Assay used: immunoSEQ multiplex PCR; TCRdb lists only in-frame clones, some missing. Of under 150,000 clones listed, over 75% were seen once; the top ten hold roughly 2.6%. The sample comprised PBMCs. Receptors originate from a woman younger than 35 in good health and CMV-seronegative.

This chain connects TRBV29-1 to TRBJ2-3, with 9 nucleotides matching TRBD2. The junction had 5 bases not matched to a gene; V was cut back by 3 bases and J by 4 bases. CDR1 and CDR2 (germline): SQVTM, ANQGSEA. The CDR3 totals 14 residues. This CDR3 reads CSVESGGSADTQYF. CDR3 in DNA: TGCAGCGTTGAGAGCGGGGGGAGCGCAGATACGCAGTATTTT.

The V call is TRBV6-5, the J call TRBJ1-2, with 7 bases matching TRBD1. The germline CDR1 and CDR2 sequences are MNHEY and SVGAGI. The CDR3 loop spans 13 amino acids. V dropped 5 bases and J dropped 8; count of bases not matched to a gene: 8. CDR3 in amino acids: CASSERSRGGYTF. For the CDR3, the DNA is TGTGCCAGCAGTGAAAGGAGCAGGGGGGGCTACACCTTC.

The chain is built from TRBV10-3 and TRBJ2-6; no clear D. CDR1 is ENHRY, CDR2 SYGVKD, per germline. Trimming removed 3 bases at V and 0 bases at J, with 12 bases between. The CDR3 is 17 amino acids. The CDR3, as DNA: TGTGCCATCAGTGACGAGGAGACGATCTCTGGGGCCAACGTCCTGACTTTC. Translated: CAISDEETISGANVLTF.

This clone came up once. The V call is TRBV19, the J call TRBJ1-5, with D maybe TRBD1 (5 bases). This CDR3 region has 13 residues. Trimming stripped 3 bases from V and 9 bases from J, with 12 bases between. Germline CDR1 LNHDA, CDR2 SQIVND (reference sequence). DNA for the CDR3: TGTGCCAGTAGTATTTCGGGCAGGGTGCCCCAGCATTTT. It specifies CASSISGRVPQHF.

In DNA form, the CDR3 reads TGTGCCAGCAGTTACTCTCTCGACAGGCCCTACAATGAGCAGTTCTTC. Translated: CASSYSLDRPYNEQFF. The V gene is TRBV6-5, the J gene TRBJ2-1; TRBD1 might be the D (6 bases). CDR1 and CDR2 (germline): MNHEY, SVGAGI. This CDR3 contains 16 residues. Trimming pared 0 bases from V and 2 bases from J, leaving 11 bases between.

V gene TRBV5-1 combines with J gene TRBJ2-7; D is possibly TRBD2 (7 bases). From germline, CDR1 is SGHRS and CDR2 YFSETQ. V gave up 0 bases and J gave up 6 bases, with 10 bases separating them. The CDR3 sequence is 13 residues long. CDR3 sequence reads: CASSLDREGEQYF. CDR3 nucleotide sequence: TGCGCCAGCAGCTTGGACAGGGAGGGCGAGCAGTACTTC.

The chain joins TRBV10-3 to TRBJ2-1; TRBD2 matches at 9 bases. V gave up 3 bases and J gave up 9 bases; unmatched junction bases: 15. Germline CDR1 is ENHRY and CDR2 is SYGVKD. The CDR3 sequence is 17 residues long. The CDR3 DNA reads TGTGCCATCAGTGAAAGTCTAGCGGGATGGTTGTCTCTTGAGCAGTTCTTC. Translation: CAISESLAGWLSLEQFF.

The rearrangement links TRBV30 to TRBJ1-2; 11 bases line up with TRBD1. There are 16 residues in the CDR3. The V gene end was trimmed by 1 base and the J gene end by 4 bases; junction bases not matched to a gene: 8. CDR1 is GTSNPN and CDR2 is SVGIG in the germline V gene (reference sequence). CDR3 amino acids: CAWSGHGQGASYGYTF. For the CDR3, the DNA is TGTGCCTGGAGTGGCCACGGACAGGGGGCAAGCTATGGCTACACCTTC.

CDR3 in amino acids: CASRGSGGMNTEAFF. The CDR3 coding sequence is TGTGCCAGTAGGGGTTCGGGGGGCATGAACACTGAAGCTTTCTTT. The chain is built from TRBV19 and TRBJ1-1, with a possible D match to TRBD1 (6 bases). Trimming removed 6 bases from V and 0 bases from J, with 14 bases in between. Germline V gene sequence: CDR1 LNHDA, CDR2 SQIVND (reference sequence). The CDR3 loop spans 15 amino acids.